The T cell receptor (beta chain) described here comes from a study of T cell repertoires in urothelial bladder cancer (dated by TCRdb to the late 2010s). In terms of the full investigation: Clinical stages of the roughly twelve resected lesions were three cT0, three cTa, three cT1 and three cT2 or greater. In the study, clonality of the TCR repertoire in bladder tumors was compared against clonality in benign bladder inflammation. About twelve patients with bladder lesions who were undergoing transurethral resection were prospectively identified. A total of approximately eleven resected bladder lesions, made up of urothelial carcinoma (UC+) and benign (UC-) specimens, were studied.

Findings and caveats that apply to the study as a whole: Urothelial carcinoma specimens had a median of approximately 5,000 T cells, fewer than the median of about 24,000 seen in benign specimens. In carcinoma specimens, one T-cell clone made up as much as 17% of infiltrating lymphocytes, versus 2% in benign specimens. Median tumor infiltrating lymphocyte percentage was 2% in carcinoma specimens and about 13% in benign specimens.

At transurethral resection, specimens of the bladder lesions were collected and then stored at -80C. DNA was isolated from the bladder specimens obtained at transurethral resection. The TCR beta chain CDR3 region was sequenced with the immunoSEQ assay. The original pipeline was this. For every specimen, the T-cell fraction, clonal dominance and maximum TCR clone frequency were calculated. TCRdb holds this immuneACCESS table with in-frame rearrangements only. Some clones are missing; in checked studies, unresolved V genes explain under half, and the rest has no known cause. The DNA was the basis for D and trimming; V, J and clone size are from that table. In all, the sample holds 1,200 to 1,500 clones, and approximately 70% of those were seen once. Of the sample, less than 35% falls within the top ten clones. The CDR1 and CDR2 encoded by the germline V gene are SGHTA and FQGNSA. The CDR3, cysteine through phenylalanine, is 15 amino acids long. The retained sequence is limited to the CDR3, 45 bases, with the frame set at the first base. The junction carries 18 bases between V and J, which are trimmed by 8 bases and 2 bases respectively.

Worth noting for this clone: Its antigen remains undetermined. Per-base quality was not reported, and no clone a single base away is much larger than it.

This receptor was identified in a human donor with urothelial carcinoma. Rearrangement joined TRBV7-2 to TRBJ1-1; a tentative D match to TRBD1 spans 5 bases. The sample consisted of tumor-infiltrating cells from bladder cancer. In nucleotides, the sequence is TGTGCCAGCTCAAGGGTGGGGCAGGCTAACACTGAAGCTTTCTTT. This encodes CASSRVGQANTEAFF.